A selection of T cell receptor beta chains follows, all from one sample in a study of T cells in tuberculosis. TCRdb's copy holds only in-frame clones and misses some; the assay was immunoSEQ multiplex PCR. Counted here are more than 20,000 clones, approximately 85% occurring once; the ten biggest clones make up more than 13%. The input for sequencing was PBMCs, taken at tuberculosis diagnosis. The receptors were sampled from an adult with tuberculosis. Each CDR3 is given with its conserved first and last residue. The D gene is left open where the match is weak. Rows give clone size only sometimes, using once, few, many, or a class for an expanded clone.

>NA|TRBV7-9|TRBJ1-4|NA
CASSAQGWEKLFF
TGTGCCAGCAGCGCCCAGGGTTGGGAAAAACTGTTTTTT
>NA|TRBV7-8|TRBJ1-2|NA
CASSFGGDRGYTF
TGTGCCAGCAGCTTTGGAGGGGATAGAGGCTACACCTTC
>NA|TRBV27|TRBJ1-4|NA
CASSLRGPWGESEKLFF
TGTGCCAGCAGTTTGCGGGGTCCTTGGGGGGAATCAGAAAAACTGTTTTTT
>NA|TRBV7-9|TRBJ2-1|once
CASERRGQSYNEQFF
TGTGCCAGCGAAAGGCGGGGGCAATCCTACAATGAGCAGTTCTTC
>NA|TRBV7-2|TRBJ1-1|NA
CASGGTLNTEAFF
TGTGCCAGCGGAGGAACACTGAACACTGAAGCTTTCTTT
>NA|TRBV9|TRBJ1-2|NA
CASSLDSYGYTF
TGTGCCAGCAGCTTAGACAGTTATGGCTACACCTTC
>TRBD1|TRBV11-2|TRBJ1-1|NA
CASRKGQDDLNTEAFF
TGTGCCAGCAGAAAGGGACAGGACGATTTGAACACTGAAGCTTTCTTT
>TRBD1|TRBV7-2|TRBJ2-1|NA
CASSADRGLWNEQFF
TGTGCCAGCAGCGCCGACAGGGGGCTATGGAATGAGCAGTTCTTC
>NA|TRBV30|TRBJ2-2|once
CAWRRVMSTGELFF
TGTGCCTGGAGACGGGTTATGAGCACCGGGGAGCTGTTTTTT
>TRBD1|TRBV11-2|TRBJ2-7|NA
CASSLGQGAYEQYF
TGTGCCAGCAGCTTGGGACAGGGGGCCTACGAGCAGTACTTC
>NA|TRBV19|TRBJ1-6|NA
CASTSPSSYNSPLHF
TGTGCCAGTACTTCCCCGAGCTCCTATAATTCACCCCTCCACTTT
>TRBD1|TRBV2|TRBJ1-1|NA
CASSGGTGGGNTEAFF
TGTGCCAGCAGTGGAGGGACAGGGGGCGGGAACACTGAAGCTTTCTTT
>NA|TRBV5-1|TRBJ2-7|NA
CASSYYDLAGSSYEQYF
TGCGCCAGCAGCTATTATGACCTGGCGGGATCTTCCTACGAGCAGTACTTC
>NA|TRBV5-6|TRBJ2-5|NA
CASSWDSQETQYF
TGTGCCAGCAGCTGGGACTCTCAAGAGACCCAGTACTTC
>NA|TRBV15|TRBJ1-1|NA
CATSRDLVSGLEGVLF
TGTGCCACCAGCAGAGATCTTGTGTCGGGATTAGAGGGTGTGCTCTTT